The 3 T cell receptor beta chains listed next were all sequenced from one sample in a study of cytomegalovirus exposure and HLA in healthy donors. The primer mix had 60 Vbeta and 13 Jbeta primers. The method was immunoSEQ multiplex PCR; TCRdb's version includes in-frame clones alone and lacks a portion of them. The sample shows fewer than 120,000 clones, approximately 82% of them seen only once. The sequenced material came from PBMCs. The source is a man aged 25-40 years in good health and CMV-seropositive.

The V and J genes are TRBV2 and TRBJ2-7; no reliable D call. The ends were cut back, 2 bases at V and 7 bases at J, with 6 bases in the middle. Germline values: CDR1 SNHLY, CDR2 FYNNEI. The CDR3 is 11 residues long. The CDR3 spells CASSETREQYF. The CDR3 coding sequence is TGTGCCAGCAGTGAAACGCGTGAGCAGTACTTC.

The sample holds many counts of this clone. The J gene is TRBJ2-5, the V gene TRBV6-1; 10 positions match TRBD2. With 1 base clipped from V and 2 bases from J, the junction kept 1 base outside the gene matches. The CDR3 length is 15 residues. The germline CDR1 and CDR2 sequences are MNHNS and SASEGT. The chain's CDR3 is CASSEEAGGQETQYF. Here the CDR3 DNA reads TGTGCCAGCAGTGAAGAAGCGGGGGGGCAAGAGACCCAGTACTTC.

This rearrangement joins TRBV7-2 to TRBJ2-3; 13 bases agree with TRBD2. The CDR3 consists of 15 residues. Germline lookup yields CDR1 SGHTA and CDR2 FQGNSA. V was clipped by 5 bases and J by 3 bases; unmatched bases: 2. The CDR3 nucleotides read TGTGCCAGCAGCCCACTAGCGGGGGGGACAGATACGCAGTATTTT. This sequence encodes CASSPLAGGTDTQYF. Based on the CDR3 plus reference TRBV7-2 and TRBJ2-3, the full variable domain is GAGVSQSPSNKVTEKGKDVELRCDPISGHTALYWYRQSLGQGLEFLIYFQGNSAPDKSGLPSDRFSAERTGGSVSTLTIQRTQQEDSAVYLCASSPLAGGTDTQYFGPGTRLTVL.